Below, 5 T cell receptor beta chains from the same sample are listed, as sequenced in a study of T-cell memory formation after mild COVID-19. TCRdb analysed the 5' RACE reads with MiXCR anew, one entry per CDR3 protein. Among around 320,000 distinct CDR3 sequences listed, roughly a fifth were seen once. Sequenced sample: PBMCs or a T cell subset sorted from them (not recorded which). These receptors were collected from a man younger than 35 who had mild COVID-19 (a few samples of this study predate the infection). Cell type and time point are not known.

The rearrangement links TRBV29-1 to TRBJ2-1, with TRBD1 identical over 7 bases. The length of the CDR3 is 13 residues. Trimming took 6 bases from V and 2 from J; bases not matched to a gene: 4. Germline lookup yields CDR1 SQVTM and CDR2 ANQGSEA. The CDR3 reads CSVIRGTYNEQFF. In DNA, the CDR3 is TGCAGCGTAATCAGGGGGACCTACAATGAGCAGTTCTTC.

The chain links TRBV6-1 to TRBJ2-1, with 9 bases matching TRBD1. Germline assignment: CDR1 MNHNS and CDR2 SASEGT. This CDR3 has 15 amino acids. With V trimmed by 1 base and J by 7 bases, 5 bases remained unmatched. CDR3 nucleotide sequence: TGTGCCAGCAGTGAAGGGACAGGGGTCTGGAATGAGCAGTTCTTC. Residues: CASSEGTGVWNEQFF.

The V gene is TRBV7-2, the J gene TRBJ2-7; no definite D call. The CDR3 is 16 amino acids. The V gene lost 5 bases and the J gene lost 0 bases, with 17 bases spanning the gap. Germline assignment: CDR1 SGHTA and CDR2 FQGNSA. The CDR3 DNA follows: TGTGCCAGCAGCGCCCGACCCGGAGCCGCCTCCTACGAGCAGTACTTC. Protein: CASSARPGAASYEQYF.

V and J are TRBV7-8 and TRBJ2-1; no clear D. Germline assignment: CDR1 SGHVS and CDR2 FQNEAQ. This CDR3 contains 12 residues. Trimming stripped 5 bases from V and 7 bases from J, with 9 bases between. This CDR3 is CASSHDQNEQFF. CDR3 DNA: TGTGCCAGCAGCCACGACCAAAATGAGCAGTTCTTC.

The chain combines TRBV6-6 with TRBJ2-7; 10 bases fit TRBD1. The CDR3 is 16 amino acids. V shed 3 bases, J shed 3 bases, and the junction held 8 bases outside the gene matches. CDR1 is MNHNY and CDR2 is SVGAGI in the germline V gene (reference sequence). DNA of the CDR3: TGTGCCAGCAGTTATCATAGGACAGGGGGTCGCTACGAGCAGTACTTC. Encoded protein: CASSYHRTGGRYEQYF.